What follows are 8 T cell receptor beta chains derived from one specimen sequenced in a study of identifying expanded T cells in peripheral blood. Data came from immunoSEQ multiplex PCR; TCRdb stores just in-frame clones and leaves some out. Of 95,000 to 100,000 clones in the sample, around 88% were seen once. Sequences were obtained from blood. The source of these receptors is a person aged 18-70 years in good health.

This clone was found a few times. The gene calls are TRBV11-2 and TRBJ1-4, with D maybe TRBD1 (5 bases). The CDR3 contains 16 residues. V dropped 3 bases and J dropped 2 bases, with 13 bases sitting between them. Germline CDR1 is SGHAT and CDR2 is FQNNGV. The DNA of the CDR3 is TGTGCCAGCAGCTTGAGGGGAAGGTCCACTAATGAAAAACTGTTTTTT. Protein product: CASSLRGRSTNEKLFF. Together with reference TRBV11-2 and TRBJ1-4, the CDR3 gives the full variable domain: EAGVAQSPRYKIIEKRQSVAFWCNPISGHATLYWYQQILGQGPKLLIQFQNNGVVDDSQLPKDRFSAERLKGVDSTLKIQPAKLEDSAVYLCASSLRGRSTNEKLFFGSGTQLSVL.

The gene calls are TRBV7-2 and TRBJ2-5; 7 bases are a match to TRBD1. The V gene's germline CDR1 is SGHTA and CDR2 FQGNSA. The junction had 10 bases not matched to a gene; V was cut back by 5 bases and J by 4 bases. The CDR3 extends over 15 amino acids. The CDR3 nucleotides read TGTGCCAGCAGCCCGCGACAGGGTCGGTCAGAGACCCAGTACTTC. This encodes CASSPRQGRSETQYF.

This sequence joins TRBV2 and TRBJ2-3; TRBD2 agrees at 9 bases. Germline CDR1 SNHLY, CDR2 FYNNEI. The CDR3 is 18 amino acids. J was trimmed by 3 bases and V by 6 bases; bases with no gene match: 16. This chain's CDR3 is CASSLWARLSGGTDTQYF. In nucleotides, the CDR3 is TGTGCCAGCAGCCTCTGGGCCCGACTAAGCGGGGGGACAGATACGCAGTATTTT. Variable domain in full (rest from reference TRBV2 and TRBJ2-3): EPEVTQTPSHQVTQMGQEVILRCVPISNHLYFYWYRQILGQKVEFLVSFYNNEISEKSEIFDDQFSVERPDGSNFTLKIRSTKLEDSAMYFCASSLWARLSGGTDTQYFGPGTRLTVL.

The V call is TRBV2, the J call TRBJ2-3, with D uncertain. From germline, CDR1 is SNHLY and CDR2 FYNNEI. Deletions cut 3 bases from V and 0 bases from J, with 19 bases between. This CDR3 is built from 18 residues. Written as DNA, the CDR3 is TGTGCCAGCAGTGACGACGTACTAAAATCCTTGAGCACAGATACGCAGTATTTT. It specifies CASSDDVLKSLSTDTQYF.

This chain connects TRBV28 to TRBJ1-3, with unresolved D. Trimming stripped 5 bases from V and 0 bases from J, with 17 bases between. CDR3 length: 17 amino acids. Germline V gene lookup returns CDR1 MDHEN and CDR2 SYDVKM. The DNA of the CDR3 is TGTGCCAGCAGTCCTTCCGGAGGATATGACTCTGGAAACACCATATATTTT. Its translation is CASSPSGGYDSGNTIYF.

The rearrangement links TRBV4-3 to TRBJ2-2; D call uncertain. Trimming removed 0 bases at V and 1 base at J, with 6 bases between. The CDR3 totals 15 residues. Germline CDR1 and CDR2: LGHNA and YSLEER. The CDR3 region is CASSQDLRNTGELFF. The CDR3 coding sequence is TGCGCCAGCAGCCAAGATCTAAGGAACACCGGGGAGCTGTTTTTT.

The chain's CDR3 is CASSEGGTGNYEQYF. The CDR3 nucleotides read TGCGCCAGCAGTGAGGGGGGGACAGGGAACTACGAGCAGTACTTC. J is TRBJ2-7 and V is TRBV10-1, with 9 bases lining up with TRBD1. Germline-derived CDR1 and CDR2 are WNHNN and SYGVQD (reference sequence). CDR3 size: 15 residues. V dropped 2 bases and J dropped 3; count of bases not matched to a gene: 5.

The CDR3 DNA sequence: TGTGCCAGCAGCCCCTGGGGGACAGGGGACCAAGAGACCCAGTACTTC. Translating gives CASSPWGTGDQETQYF. V and J are TRBV28 and TRBJ2-5, with 10 bases identical to TRBD1. J lost 0 bases, V lost 6 bases, and 7 bases had no gene match. CDR1 is MDHEN, CDR2 SYDVKM, per germline. The CDR3 extends over 16 amino acids.